Listed below are T cell receptor beta chains from one sample, sequenced in a study of prognosis after radiotherapy for stage I lung cancer. TCRdb reprocessed the multiplex PCR reads with MiXCR, giving one entry per CDR3 protein. Here the sample spans 15,000 to 20,000 distinct CDR3 sequences, approximately 44% being singletons. The sequences come from PBMCs, collected before or after stereotactic body radiation therapy (not recorded which). All receptors derive from a donor aged 50 or older with non-small cell lung cancer. Both conserved end residues are part of each CDR3. The D gene is left open where the match is weak. Rows may omit the clone size; those that give it use once, few, many or a size class.

medium-sized,TRBV6-5,TRBJ2-7,-,14,CASSYGEASYEQYF,TGTGCCAGCAGTTACGGGGAGGCCTCCTACGAGCAGTACTTC
few,TRBV6-2/TRBV6-3,TRBJ1-2,TRBD1,16,CASSDSGQGLPGGYTF,TGTGCCAGCAGTGACTCGGGACAGGGTTTACCGGGGGGCTACACCTTC
medium-sized,TRBV6-1,TRBJ2-7,-,12,CASSDLGGEQYF,TGTGCCAGCAGTGACCTCGGCGGCGAGCAGTACTTC
-,TRBV20-1,TRBJ2-4,TRBD2,16,CSAGLVASGSENIQYF,TGCAGTGCTGGCTTGGTGGCTAGCGGGAGTGAGAACATTCAGTACTTC
-,TRBV6-1,TRBJ1-1,-,14,CASSRDPRDTEAFF,TGTGCCAGCAGTCGGGACCCCAGGGACACTGAAGCTTTCTTT
many,TRBV24-1,TRBJ1-4,-,12,CATSEQGRKLFF,TGTGCCACCAGTGAACAGGGACGGAAACTGTTTTTT
-,TRBV12-5,TRBJ1-6,-,13,CASGDVAGRPLHF,TGTGCTAGTGGCGATGTGGCGGGGAGACCCCTCCACTTT
medium-sized,TRBV2,TRBJ2-7,TRBD2,14,CASSPSGREGEQYF,TGTGCCAGCAGTCCTAGCGGGAGGGAAGGCGAGCAGTACTTC
many,TRBV27,TRBJ1-1,-,14,CASSLVEGLGGAFF,TGTGCCAGCAGTTTGGTGGAAGGCTTGGGGGGAGCTTTCTTT
many,TRBV6-5,TRBJ1-2,TRBD1,13,CASSYPQGHGYTF,TGTGCCAGCAGTTACCCACAGGGGCATGGCTACACCTTC
many,TRBV2,TRBJ2-6,-,15,CASRERSSGANVLTF,TGTGCCAGCAGGGAAAGAAGCTCTGGGGCCAACGTCCTGACTTTC
medium-sized,TRBV12-3/TRBV12-4,TRBJ1-6,-,13,CASSLDVDSPLHF,TGTGCCAGCAGTTTAGACGTTGATTCACCCCTCCACTTT
-,TRBV6-1,TRBJ2-2,TRBD2,14,CASRTSGNTGELFF,TGTGCCAGCAGAACTAGCGGAAACACCGGGGAGCTGTTTTTT
many,TRBV20-1,TRBJ1-5,-,15,CSARDFRNSNQPQHF,TGCAGTGCTAGAGATTTCAGGAATAGCAATCAGCCCCAGCATTTT
many,TRBV5-1,TRBJ1-6,-,14,CASSLDTNNSPLHF,TGCGCCAGCAGCTTGGACACGAATAATTCACCCCTCCACTTT
-,TRBV6-2/TRBV6-3,TRBJ1-2,-,13,CASIDNYRYGYTF,TGTGCCAGCATTGATAATTACAGGTATGGCTACACCTTC
-,TRBV19,TRBJ2-3,TRBD2,16,CASSFPGGPSTDTQYF,TGTGCCAGTAGTTTCCCGGGGGGTCCTAGCACAGATACGCAGTATTTT
-,TRBV20-1,TRBJ2-3,-,15,CSARSAKRGTDTQYF,TGCAGTGCTAGGTCCGCGAAGCGAGGCACAGATACGCAGTATTTT
-,TRBV6-1,TRBJ2-7,-,13,CASRFRASYERYF,TGTGCCAGCAGGTTTCGGGCCTCCTACGAGCGGTACTTC
-,TRBV12-3/TRBV12-4,TRBJ1-2,-,14,CASSLSNRRDGYTF,TGTGCCAGCAGTTTAAGTAACAGGAGAGATGGATACACCTTC
many,TRBV7-3,TRBJ2-1,TRBD1,14,CASSLKGTVDQQFF,TGTGCCAGCAGCTTAAAGGGGACAGTGGATCAGCAGTTCTTC
-,TRBV7-7,TRBJ2-1,-,16,CASSSSFWYSYNEQFF,TGTGCTAGCAGCTCGTCTTTCTGGTACTCCTACAATGAGCAGTTCTTC
many,TRBV15,TRBJ1-5,-,17,CATSRVGGGSRNQPQHF,TGTGCCACCAGCAGGGTAGGAGGGGGTTCGCGCAATCAGCCCCAGCATTTT
-,TRBV5-4,TRBJ2-3,-,16,CASSLATVGGTDTQYF,TGTGCCAGCAGCTTGGCCACAGTCGGGGGCACAGATACGCAGTATTTT